What follows describes a single T cell receptor beta chain. Its antigen is currently unknown. The assay was immunoSEQ multiplex PCR, and TCRdb's table has in-frame clones only and misses some. The data hold approximately 12,000 clones, with roughly three quarters observed a single time. This sample was taken from a study of graft-versus-host responses after intestinal transplantation. About the study: Multivisceral, liver-intestinal, or isolated intestinal transplants were received by the recipients. Regarding the study as a whole: Patients with graft-donor T cell macrochimerism had high graft-versus-host to host-versus-graft clonal ratios in allografts. In recipient marrow, GvH clones were found, and some appeared first in ileum or blood.

V was pared by 6 bases and J by 4 bases, with 11 bases of the junction left unmatched. The CDR3 is made up of 16 amino acids. Germline-derived CDR1 and CDR2 are MNHEY and SMNVEV (reference sequence). Intraepithelial and lamina propria lymphocytes were isolated from graft specimens. V usage is TRBV27 and J usage is TRBJ1-1, with TRBD1 identical over 10 bases. The receptor's source is a human patient who received an intestinal transplant, so some T cells may come from the graft donor. The source material was ileum tissue, sampled 23 days after intestinal transplant. CDR3 bases: TGTGCCAGCAGGAAAGGGGACAGGGGCCCAGCCACTGAAGCTTTCTTT. Protein product: CASRKGDRGPATEAFF.